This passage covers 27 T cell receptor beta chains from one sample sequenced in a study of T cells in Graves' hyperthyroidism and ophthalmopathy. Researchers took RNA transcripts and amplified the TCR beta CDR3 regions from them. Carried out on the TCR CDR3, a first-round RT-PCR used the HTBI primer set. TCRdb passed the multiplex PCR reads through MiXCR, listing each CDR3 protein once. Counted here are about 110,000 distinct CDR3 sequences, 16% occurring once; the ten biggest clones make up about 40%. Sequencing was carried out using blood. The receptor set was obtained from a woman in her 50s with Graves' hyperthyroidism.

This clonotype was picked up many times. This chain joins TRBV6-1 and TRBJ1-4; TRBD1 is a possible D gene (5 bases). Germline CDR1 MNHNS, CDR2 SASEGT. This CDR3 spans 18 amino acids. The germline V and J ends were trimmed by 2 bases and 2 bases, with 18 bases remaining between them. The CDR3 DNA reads TGTGCCAGCAGTGAATTGCTACCGGCAGGGTCGACTAATGAAAAACTGTTTTTT. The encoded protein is CASSELLPAGSTNEKLFF.

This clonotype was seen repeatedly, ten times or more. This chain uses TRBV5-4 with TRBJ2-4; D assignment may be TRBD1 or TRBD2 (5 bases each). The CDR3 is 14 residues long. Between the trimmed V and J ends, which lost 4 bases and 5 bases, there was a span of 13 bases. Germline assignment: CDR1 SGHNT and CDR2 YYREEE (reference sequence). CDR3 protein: CASSDRDGENIQYF. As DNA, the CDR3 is TGTGCCAGCAGCGACCGGGACGGCGAAAACATTCAGTACTTC.

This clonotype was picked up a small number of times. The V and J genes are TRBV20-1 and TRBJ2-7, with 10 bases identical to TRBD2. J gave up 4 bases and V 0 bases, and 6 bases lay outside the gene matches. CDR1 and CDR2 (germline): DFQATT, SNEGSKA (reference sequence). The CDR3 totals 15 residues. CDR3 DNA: TGCAGTGCTAGAGATCTGCTAGCGGGGGAATACGAGCAGTACGTC. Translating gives CSARDLLAGEYEQYV.

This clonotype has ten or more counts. CDR3 amino acids: CASSPGGTSNGYTF. In DNA form, the CDR3 reads TGCGCCAGCAGCCCTGGGGGGACATCTAATGGCTACACCTTC. V and J are TRBV5-1 and TRBJ1-2; a weak D match, TRBD1 (6 bases). The V gene's germline CDR1 is SGHRS and CDR2 YFSETQ. V gave up 4 bases and J gave up 6 bases, with 16 bases separating them. The CDR3 is made up of 14 amino acids.

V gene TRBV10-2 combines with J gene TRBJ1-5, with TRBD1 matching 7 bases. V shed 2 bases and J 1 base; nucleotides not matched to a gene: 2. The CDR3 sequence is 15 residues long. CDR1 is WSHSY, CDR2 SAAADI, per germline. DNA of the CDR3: TGCGCCAGCAGTGAGGGGACAGCAAGCAATCAGCCCCAGCATTTT. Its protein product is CASSEGTASNQPQHF.

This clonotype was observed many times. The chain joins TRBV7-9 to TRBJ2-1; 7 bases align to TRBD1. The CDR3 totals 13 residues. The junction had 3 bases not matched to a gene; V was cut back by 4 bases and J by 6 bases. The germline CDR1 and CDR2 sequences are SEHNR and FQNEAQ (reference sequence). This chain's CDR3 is CASSWYRGNEQFF. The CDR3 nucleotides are TGTGCCAGCAGCTGGTACAGGGGCAATGAGCAGTTCTTC.

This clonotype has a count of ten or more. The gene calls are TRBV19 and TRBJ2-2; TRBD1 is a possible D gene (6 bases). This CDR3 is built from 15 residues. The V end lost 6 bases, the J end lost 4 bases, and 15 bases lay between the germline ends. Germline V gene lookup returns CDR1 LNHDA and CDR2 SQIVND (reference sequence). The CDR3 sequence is CASRPSTGPTGELFF. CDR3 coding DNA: TGTGCCAGTAGGCCCTCAACAGGGCCCACCGGGGAGCTGTTTTTT.

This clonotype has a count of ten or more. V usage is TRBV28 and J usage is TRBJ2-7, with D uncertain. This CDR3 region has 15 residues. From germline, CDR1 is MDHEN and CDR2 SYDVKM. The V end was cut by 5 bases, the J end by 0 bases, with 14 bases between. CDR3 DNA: TGTGCCAGCAGTCGGGCCAATCACCCCTCCTACGAGCAGTACTTC. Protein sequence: CASSRANHPSYEQYF.

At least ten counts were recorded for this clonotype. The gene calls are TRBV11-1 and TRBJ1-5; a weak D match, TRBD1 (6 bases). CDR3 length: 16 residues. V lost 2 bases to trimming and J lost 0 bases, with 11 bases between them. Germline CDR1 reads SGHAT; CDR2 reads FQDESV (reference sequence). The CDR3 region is CASSLRGGYSNQPQHF. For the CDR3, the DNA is TGTGCCAGCAGCTTAAGGGGGGGTTATAGCAATCAGCCCCAGCATTTT.

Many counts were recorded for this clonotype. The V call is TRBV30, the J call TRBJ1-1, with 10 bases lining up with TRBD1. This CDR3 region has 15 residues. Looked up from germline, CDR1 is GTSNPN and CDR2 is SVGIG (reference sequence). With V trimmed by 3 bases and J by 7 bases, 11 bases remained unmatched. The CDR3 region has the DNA TGTGCCTGGAGCGGTACCGGGACAGGGGAAGGTGAAGCTTTCTTT. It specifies CAWSGTGTGEGEAFF.

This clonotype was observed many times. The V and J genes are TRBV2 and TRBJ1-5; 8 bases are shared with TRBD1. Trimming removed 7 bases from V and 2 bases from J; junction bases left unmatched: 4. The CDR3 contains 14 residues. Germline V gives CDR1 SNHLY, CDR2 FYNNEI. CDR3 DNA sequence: TGTGCCAGCACGGGACAGGCCCGCAATCAGCCCCAGCATTTT. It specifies CASTGQARNQPQHF.

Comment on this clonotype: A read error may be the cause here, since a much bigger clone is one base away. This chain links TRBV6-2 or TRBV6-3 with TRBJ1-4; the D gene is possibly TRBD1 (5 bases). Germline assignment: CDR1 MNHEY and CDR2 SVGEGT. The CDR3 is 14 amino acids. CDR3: CASTGTLYNEKPFF. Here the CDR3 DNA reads TGTGCCAGCACCGGGACCCTTTATAATGAAAAACCGTTTTTT.

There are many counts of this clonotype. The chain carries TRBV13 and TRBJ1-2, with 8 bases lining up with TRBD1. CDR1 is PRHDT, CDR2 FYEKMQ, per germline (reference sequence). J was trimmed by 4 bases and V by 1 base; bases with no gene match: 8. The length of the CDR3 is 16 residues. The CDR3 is CASSLESDRASYGYTF. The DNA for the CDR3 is TGTGCCAGCAGCTTAGAGTCGGACAGGGCCAGCTATGGCTACACCTTC. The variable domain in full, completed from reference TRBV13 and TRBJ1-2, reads AAGVIQSPRHLIKEKRETATLKCYPIPRHDTVYWYQQGPGQDPQFLISFYEKMQSDKGSIPDRFSAQQFSDYHSELNMSSLELGDSALYFCASSLESDRASYGYTFGSGTRLTVV.

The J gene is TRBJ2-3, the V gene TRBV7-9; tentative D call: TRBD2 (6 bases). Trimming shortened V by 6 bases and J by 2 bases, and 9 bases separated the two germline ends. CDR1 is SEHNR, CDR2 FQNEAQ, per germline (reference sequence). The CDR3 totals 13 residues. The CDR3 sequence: CASSAGLTDTQYF. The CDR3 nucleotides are TGTGCCAGCAGTGCGGGGCTCACAGATACGCAGTATTTT.

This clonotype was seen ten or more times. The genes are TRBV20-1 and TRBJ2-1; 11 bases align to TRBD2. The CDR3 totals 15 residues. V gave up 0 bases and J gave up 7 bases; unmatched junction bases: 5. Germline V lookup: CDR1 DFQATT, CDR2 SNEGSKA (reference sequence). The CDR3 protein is CSAREWLAGGNEQFF. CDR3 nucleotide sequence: TGCAGTGCTAGAGAGTGGCTAGCGGGGGGAAATGAGCAGTTCTTC.

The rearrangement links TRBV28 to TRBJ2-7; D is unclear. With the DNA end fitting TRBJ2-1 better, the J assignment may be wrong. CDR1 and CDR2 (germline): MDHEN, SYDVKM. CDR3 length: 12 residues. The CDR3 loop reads CASSSSGYEQFF. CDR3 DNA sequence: TGTGCCAGCAGTTCATCAGGTTACGAGCAGTTCTTC.

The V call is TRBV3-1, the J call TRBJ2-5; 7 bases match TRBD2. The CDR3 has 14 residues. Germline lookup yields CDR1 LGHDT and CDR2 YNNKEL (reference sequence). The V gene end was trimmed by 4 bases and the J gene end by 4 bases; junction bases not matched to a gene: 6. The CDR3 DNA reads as TGTGCCAGCAGCCTGTGGGACTATGGAGAGACCCAGTACTTC. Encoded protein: CASSLWDYGETQYF.

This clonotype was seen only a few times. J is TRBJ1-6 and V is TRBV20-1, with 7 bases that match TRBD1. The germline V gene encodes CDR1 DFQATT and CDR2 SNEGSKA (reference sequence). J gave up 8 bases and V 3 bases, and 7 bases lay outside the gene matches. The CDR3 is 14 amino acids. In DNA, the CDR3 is TGCAGTGCTAGTCCTCAGGGGGTCTATTCACCCCTCCACTTT. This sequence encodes CSASPQGVYSPLHF.

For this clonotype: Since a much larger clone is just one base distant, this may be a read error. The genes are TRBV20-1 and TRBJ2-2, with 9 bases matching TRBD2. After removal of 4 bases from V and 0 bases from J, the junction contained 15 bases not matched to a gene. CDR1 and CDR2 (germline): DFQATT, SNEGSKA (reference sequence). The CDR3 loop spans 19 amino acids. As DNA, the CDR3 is TGCAGTGCTAAAGATCAATTGCGGGAGGGCCTGGCGAACACCGGGGAGCTGTTTTTT. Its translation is CSAKDQLREGLANTGELFF.

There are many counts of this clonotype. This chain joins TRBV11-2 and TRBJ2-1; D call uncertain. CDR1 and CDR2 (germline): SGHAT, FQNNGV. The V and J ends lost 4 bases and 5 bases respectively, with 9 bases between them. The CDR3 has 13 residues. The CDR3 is CASSSVQNNEQFF. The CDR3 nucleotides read TGTGCCAGCAGCTCAGTGCAGAACAATGAGCAGTTCTTC.

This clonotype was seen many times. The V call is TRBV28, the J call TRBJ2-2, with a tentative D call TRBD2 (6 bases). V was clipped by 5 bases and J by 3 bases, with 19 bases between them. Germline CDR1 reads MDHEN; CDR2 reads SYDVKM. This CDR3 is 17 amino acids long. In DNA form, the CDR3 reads TGTGCCAGCAGTGGGACTTCCTCCCCCGGGGACACCGGGGAGCTGTTTTTT. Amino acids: CASSGTSSPGDTGELFF.

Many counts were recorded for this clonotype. In nucleotides, the CDR3 is TGTGCCAGCAGCTCGCCGAAGGGGGGACTTAACACTGAAGCTTTCTTT. Protein sequence: CASSSPKGGLNTEAFF. The chain carries TRBV11-2 and TRBJ1-1; TRBD1 might be the D (6 bases). The germline V gene has CDR1 SGHAT and CDR2 FQNNGV. Trimming took 4 bases from V and 2 from J, leaving 17 bases between them. The CDR3 is 16 residues long.

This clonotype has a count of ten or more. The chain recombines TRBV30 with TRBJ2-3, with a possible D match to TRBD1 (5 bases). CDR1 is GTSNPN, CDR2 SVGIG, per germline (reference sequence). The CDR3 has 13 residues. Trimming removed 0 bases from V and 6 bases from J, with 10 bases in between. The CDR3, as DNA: TGTGCCTGGAGTGTACAGGCCGGGGATACGCAGTATTTT. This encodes CAWSVQAGDTQYF.

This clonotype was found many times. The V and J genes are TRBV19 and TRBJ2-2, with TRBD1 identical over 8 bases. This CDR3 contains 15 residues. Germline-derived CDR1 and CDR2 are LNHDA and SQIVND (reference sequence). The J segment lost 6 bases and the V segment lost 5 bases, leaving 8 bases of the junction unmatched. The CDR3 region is CASSLRGQGSGELFF. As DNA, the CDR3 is TGTGCCAGTAGTCTTAGAGGACAGGGTTCCGGGGAGCTGTTTTTT.

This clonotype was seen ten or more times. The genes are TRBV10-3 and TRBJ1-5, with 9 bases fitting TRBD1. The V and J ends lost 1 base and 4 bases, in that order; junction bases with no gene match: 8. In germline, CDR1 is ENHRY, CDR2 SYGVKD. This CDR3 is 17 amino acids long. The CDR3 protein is CAISEFSTGTGNQPQHF. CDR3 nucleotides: TGTGCCATCAGTGAGTTCTCTACCGGGACAGGGAATCAGCCCCAGCATTTT.

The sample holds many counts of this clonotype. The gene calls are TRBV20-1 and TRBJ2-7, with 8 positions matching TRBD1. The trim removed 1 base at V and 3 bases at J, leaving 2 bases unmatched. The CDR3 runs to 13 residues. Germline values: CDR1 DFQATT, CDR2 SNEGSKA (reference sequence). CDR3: CSARAGTGYEQYF. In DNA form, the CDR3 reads TGCAGTGCTAGAGCAGGGACAGGCTACGAGCAGTACTTC.

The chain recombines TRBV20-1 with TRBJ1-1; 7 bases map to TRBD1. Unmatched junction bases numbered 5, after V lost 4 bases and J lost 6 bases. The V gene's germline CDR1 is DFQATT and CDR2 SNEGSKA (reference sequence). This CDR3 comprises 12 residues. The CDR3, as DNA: TGCAGTGCTACCTACAGGGGCCCTGAAGCTTTCTTT. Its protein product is CSATYRGPEAFF.